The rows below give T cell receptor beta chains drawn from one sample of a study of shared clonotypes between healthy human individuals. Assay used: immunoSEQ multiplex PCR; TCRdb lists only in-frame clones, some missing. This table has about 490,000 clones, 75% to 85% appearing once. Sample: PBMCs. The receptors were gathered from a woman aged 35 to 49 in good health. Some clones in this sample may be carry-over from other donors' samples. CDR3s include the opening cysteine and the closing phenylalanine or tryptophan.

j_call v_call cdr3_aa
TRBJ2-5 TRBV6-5 CASRPKETQYF
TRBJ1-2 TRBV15 CATSRPQGAGNHGYTF
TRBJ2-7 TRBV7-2 CASSGGGSSYEQYF
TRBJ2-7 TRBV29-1 CSVEDSSRGFYEQYF
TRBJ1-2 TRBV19 CASSKLRDGYTF
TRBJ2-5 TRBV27 CASSLAGTGETQYF
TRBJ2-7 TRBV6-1 CASSESNTLDEQYF
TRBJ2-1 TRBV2 CASRGTTQYNEQFF
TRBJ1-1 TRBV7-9 CASNVRGVVGSTEAFF
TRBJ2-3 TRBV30 CAWSVRGASTDTQYF
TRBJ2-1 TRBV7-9 CASSLAGGAGYEQFF
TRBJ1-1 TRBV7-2 CASSLRTGGVEAFF
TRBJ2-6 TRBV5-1 CASSPAGTGANVLTF
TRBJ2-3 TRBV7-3 CASSLGHQNTDTQYF
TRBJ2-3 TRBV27 CASSPERETADTQYF
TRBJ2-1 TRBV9 CASSVGASGSGNEQFF
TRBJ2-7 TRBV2 CASSGEPYEQYF
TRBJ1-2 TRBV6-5 CASSYQRDRGGGYTF
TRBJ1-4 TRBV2 CASKSRGHNEKLFF
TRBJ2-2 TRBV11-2 CASSLSGTDTGELFF
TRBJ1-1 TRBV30 CAWSVLAEGLGDTEAFF
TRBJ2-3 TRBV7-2 CASSALSGRGDTQYF
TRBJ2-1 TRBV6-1 CASSEDPRGAFF
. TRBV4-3 CASSQEQGFYEQYF
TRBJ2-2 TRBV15 CATSRDLRTRGNTGELFF
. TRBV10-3 CAISPGPGSYEQYF
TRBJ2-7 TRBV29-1 CSAKEGYEQYF
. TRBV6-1 CASSEAGTGRYEQYF
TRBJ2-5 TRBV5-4 CASSLEGKETQYF
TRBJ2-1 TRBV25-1 CASSDRPSGSYNEQFF
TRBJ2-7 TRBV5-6 CASSGHYEQYF
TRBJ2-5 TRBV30 CAWSAAFRVQETQYF
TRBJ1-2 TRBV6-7 CASSLRTAETGYTF
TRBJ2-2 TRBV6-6 CASSWLAMAAGELFF
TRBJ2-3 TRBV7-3 CASSLTGGGTDTQYF
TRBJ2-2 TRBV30 CAWTLSGRVTGELFF
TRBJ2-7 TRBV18 CASSPGQGEQYF
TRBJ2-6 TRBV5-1 CASSLSSPGLRLVSGANVLTF